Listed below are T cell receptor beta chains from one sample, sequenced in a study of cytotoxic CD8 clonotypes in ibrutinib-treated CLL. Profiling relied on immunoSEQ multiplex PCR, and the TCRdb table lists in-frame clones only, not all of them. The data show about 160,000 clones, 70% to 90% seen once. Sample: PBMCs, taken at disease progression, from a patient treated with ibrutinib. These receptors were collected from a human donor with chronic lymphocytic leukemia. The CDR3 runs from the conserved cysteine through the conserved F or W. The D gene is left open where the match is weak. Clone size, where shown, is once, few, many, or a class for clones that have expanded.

CDR3nt: TGTGCCAGCTCACCAAGGGATACGCAGTATTTT
CDR3aa: CASSPRDTQYF
v_gene: TRBV18
j_gene: TRBJ2-3
len: 11
d_gene: NA
abundance: NA

CDR3nt: TGCGCCAGCAGCCCGACAGGGGCCGATGAAAAACTGTTTTTT
CDR3aa: CASSPTGADEKLFF
v_gene: TRBV4-3
j_gene: TRBJ1-4
len: 14
d_gene: TRBD1
abundance: NA

CDR3nt: TGTGCCAGTAGTACTTTAAATCAGCCCCAGCATTTT
CDR3aa: CASSTLNQPQHF
v_gene: TRBV19
j_gene: TRBJ1-5
len: 12
d_gene: NA
abundance: NA

CDR3nt: TGTGCCAGCAGTAAAGAACTGGTTGACCTAAACAATGAGCAGTTCTTC
CDR3aa: CASSKELVDLNNEQFF
v_gene: TRBV7-9
j_gene: TRBJ2-1
len: 16
d_gene: NA
abundance: NA

CDR3nt: TGTGCCAGCAGTTTAAAATCAGGGGGTGGCTACACCTTC
CDR3aa: CASSLKSGGGYTF
v_gene: TRBV27
j_gene: TRBJ1-2
len: 13
d_gene: TRBD1
abundance: once

CDR3nt: TGTGCCAGCAGTTACTCGTTTCAGGGCAATCAGCCCCAGCATTTT
CDR3aa: CASSYSFQGNQPQHF
v_gene: TRBV6-5
j_gene: TRBJ1-5
len: 15
d_gene: NA
abundance: few

CDR3nt: TGTGCCAGCAGTCATCCAAGGAGTGATGGCTACACCTTC
CDR3aa: CASSHPRSDGYTF
v_gene: TRBV2
j_gene: TRBJ1-2
len: 13
d_gene: NA
abundance: NA

CDR3nt: TGTGCCACCAGCAGAGATCTTGGGGTACGGGCGTTTTTCTTT
CDR3aa: CATSRDLGVRAFFF
v_gene: TRBV15
j_gene: TRBJ1-1
len: 14
d_gene: NA
abundance: once

CDR3nt: TGTGCCAGCAGCCTCTTAGGGGGAGCTTTCTTT
CDR3aa: CASSLLGGAFF
v_gene: TRBV16
j_gene: TRBJ1-1
len: 11
d_gene: NA
abundance: NA

CDR3nt: TGTGCCAGCAACTCCAGGGGTAAGGAGACCCAGTACTTC
CDR3aa: CASNSRGKETQYF
v_gene: TRBV5-4
j_gene: TRBJ2-5
len: 13
d_gene: NA
abundance: NA

CDR3nt: TGCGCCAGCAGCTTGGCATTGACAGGGACTAGCGGCTACGAGCAGTACTTC
CDR3aa: CASSLALTGTSGYEQYF
v_gene: TRBV5-1
j_gene: TRBJ2-7
len: 17
d_gene: TRBD2
abundance: once

CDR3nt: TGTGCCAGCAGTGAAAGCTACTATGGGCAGGGAGGTGGAAACACCATATATTTT
CDR3aa: CASSESYYGQGGGNTIYF
v_gene: TRBV2
j_gene: TRBJ1-3
len: 18
d_gene: NA
abundance: NA

CDR3nt: TGTGCCAGCAGTGAACTAGCGGGAGGGAACCAAGAGACCCAGTACTTC
CDR3aa: CASSELAGGNQETQYF
v_gene: TRBV2
j_gene: TRBJ2-5
len: 16
d_gene: TRBD2
abundance: NA

CDR3nt: TGTGCCAGCAGTGTAACAGGGGGTTGGAACACCGGGGAGCTGTTTTTT
CDR3aa: CASSVTGGWNTGELFF
v_gene: TRBV27
j_gene: TRBJ2-2
len: 16
d_gene: TRBD1
abundance: NA

CDR3nt: TGCGCCAGCAGCTTGGCCGGGACAGGGACCTACGAGCAGTACTTC
CDR3aa: CASSLAGTGTYEQYF
v_gene: TRBV5-1
j_gene: TRBJ2-7
len: 15
d_gene: TRBD1
abundance: NA

CDR3nt: TGTGCCAGCAGAACCCTTACCTGGGGCAGGTGGGAGTATGGCTACACCTTC
CDR3aa: CASRTLTWGRWEYGYTF
v_gene: TRBV21-1
j_gene: TRBJ1-2
len: 17
d_gene: NA
abundance: NA

CDR3nt: TGTGCCAGCAGTTTGGGAGGCTATGGCTACACCTTC
CDR3aa: CASSLGGYGYTF
v_gene: TRBV28
j_gene: TRBJ1-2
len: 12
d_gene: NA
abundance: NA

CDR3nt: TGTGCCAGCAGTGTAGGAAAAAGCTCCTACGAGCAGTACTTC
CDR3aa: CASSVGKSSYEQYF
v_gene: TRBV2
j_gene: TRBJ2-7
len: 14
d_gene: NA
abundance: NA

CDR3nt: TGTGCCAGCAGCCCTAACCCCGGGACAGAAAGCAGGGAGATCCAGTACTTC
CDR3aa: CASSPNPGTESREIQYF
v_gene: TRBV25-1
j_gene: TRBJ2-5
len: 17
d_gene: TRBD1
abundance: NA

CDR3nt: TGTGCCAGCAGCGTTAGCGGTGGCGGGGATACGCAGTATTTT
CDR3aa: CASSVSGGGDTQYF
v_gene: TRBV9
j_gene: TRBJ2-3
len: 14
d_gene: NA
abundance: NA

CDR3nt: TGTGCCAGTAGGGGAATTACCCTCGGCAATCAGCCCCAGCATTTT
CDR3aa: CASRGITLGNQPQHF
v_gene: TRBV19
j_gene: TRBJ1-5
len: 15
d_gene: NA
abundance: NA

CDR3nt: TGCAGTGCTAGCCCCTTGGGGGGCTACACCTTC
CDR3aa: CSASPLGGYTF
v_gene: TRBV20-1
j_gene: TRBJ1-2
len: 11
d_gene: NA
abundance: NA

CDR3nt: TGTGCCAGCAGCTACCGGACTAGCGGGGGTAGCACAGATACGCAGTATTTT
CDR3aa: CASSYRTSGGSTDTQYF
v_gene: TRBV5-6
j_gene: TRBJ2-3
len: 17
d_gene: TRBD2
abundance: NA

CDR3nt: TGCGCCAGCAGCTTGGTCAAGGTCGATGAGCAGTTCTTC
CDR3aa: CASSLVKVDEQFF
v_gene: TRBV5-1
j_gene: TRBJ2-1
len: 13
d_gene: NA
abundance: NA

CDR3nt: TGCGCCAGCAGCTTGGGGGAAGCCTACGAGCAGTACTTC
CDR3aa: CASSLGEAYEQYF
v_gene: TRBV5-1
j_gene: TRBJ2-7
len: 13
d_gene: NA
abundance: NA

CDR3nt: TGCGCCAGCAGCCAAGAGGTCAGGGGGCGAGGAGAGACCCAGTACTTC
CDR3aa: CASSQEVRGRGETQYF
v_gene: TRBV4-1
j_gene: TRBJ2-5
len: 16
d_gene: TRBD1
abundance: NA

CDR3nt: TGTGCCAGCAGTTTAAGGGGCATGGGCGCGGGAGGTGAAAAACTGTTTTTT
CDR3aa: CASSLRGMGAGGEKLFF
v_gene: TRBV7-8
j_gene: TRBJ1-4
len: 17
d_gene: NA
abundance: few

CDR3nt: TGTGCCAGCAGCCAACTGGCTATGATGGAGGGGGGGGGCCGAGAACTCAATCAGCCCCAGCATTTT
CDR3aa: CASSQLAMMEGGGRELNQPQHF
v_gene: TRBV14
j_gene: TRBJ1-5
len: 22
d_gene: NA
abundance: NA

CDR3nt: TGTGCCAGCAGGAGGGGACTAGCGGGAGACATCGCGCAGTACTTC
CDR3aa: CASRRGLAGDIAQYF
v_gene: TRBV28
j_gene: TRBJ2-7
len: 15
d_gene: TRBD2
abundance: once

CDR3nt: TGCGCCAGCAGTGAGTACCGGGGCGGGAGGTTCTTC
CDR3aa: CASSEYRGGRFF
v_gene: TRBV10-2
j_gene: TRBJ2-1
len: 12
d_gene: TRBD2
abundance: NA

CDR3nt: TGTGCCAGCAGCCCTTCCGGGACCGCTACCTACGAGCAGTACTTC
CDR3aa: CASSPSGTATYEQYF
v_gene: TRBV7-9
j_gene: TRBJ2-7
len: 15
d_gene: NA
abundance: once

CDR3nt: TGTGCCACCGCCTATACCGGGTCCTACACTGAAGCTTTCTTT
CDR3aa: CATAYTGSYTEAFF
v_gene: TRBV15
j_gene: TRBJ1-1
len: 14
d_gene: NA
abundance: NA

CDR3nt: TGTGCCAGCAGCCGACTAGCGGGAGGGGCAGATACGCAGTATTTT
CDR3aa: CASSRLAGGADTQYF
v_gene: TRBV5-4
j_gene: TRBJ2-3
len: 15
d_gene: TRBD2
abundance: once

CDR3nt: TGTGCCAGCAGCTCCGGGACTCCCTACGAGCAGTACTTC
CDR3aa: CASSSGTPYEQYF
v_gene: TRBV11-3
j_gene: TRBJ2-7
len: 13
d_gene: NA
abundance: NA

CDR3nt: TGTGCCAGCAGCGTAGACCCTAGCGGGATCTACAATGAGCAGTTCTTC
CDR3aa: CASSVDPSGIYNEQFF
v_gene: TRBV9
j_gene: TRBJ2-1
len: 16
d_gene: TRBD2
abundance: NA

CDR3nt: TGTGCCAGCAGTTACTCCTCGGCGGGAGAAGGAGAGACCCAGTACTTC
CDR3aa: CASSYSSAGEGETQYF
v_gene: TRBV6-5
j_gene: TRBJ2-5
len: 16
d_gene: TRBD2
abundance: NA

CDR3nt: TGTGCCAGCAGCAGCGATCCGGGACTAGCGGACATCGCGGAGCAGTTCTTC
CDR3aa: CASSSDPGLADIAEQFF
v_gene: TRBV5-4
j_gene: TRBJ2-1
len: 17
d_gene: TRBD2
abundance: NA

CDR3nt: TGTGCCAGCAGCTCGAAGACAGATACGCAGTATTTT
CDR3aa: CASSSKTDTQYF
v_gene: TRBV5-5
j_gene: TRBJ2-3
len: 12
d_gene: NA
abundance: NA

CDR3nt: TGTGCCAGCAGCCAAGACTTGGGCGTCTTTACCGGGGAGCTGTTTTTT
CDR3aa: CASSQDLGVFTGELFF
v_gene: TRBV14
j_gene: TRBJ2-2
len: 16
d_gene: NA
abundance: few

CDR3nt: TGTGCCAGCAGCTTAGGACTAGCGGGGAACTACGAGCAGTACTTC
CDR3aa: CASSLGLAGNYEQYF
v_gene: TRBV11-3
j_gene: TRBJ2-7
len: 15
d_gene: TRBD2
abundance: NA

CDR3nt: TGTGCCAGCAGTTACTCTTGGGTGGGGAACACTGAAGCTTTCTTT
CDR3aa: CASSYSWVGNTEAFF
v_gene: TRBV6-5
j_gene: TRBJ1-1
len: 15
d_gene: NA
abundance: NA

CDR3nt: TGCGCCAGCAGCTTGGATGACAGGGAGTCGGGCTCCTACGAGCAGTACTTC
CDR3aa: CASSLDDRESGSYEQYF
v_gene: TRBV5-1
j_gene: TRBJ2-7
len: 17
d_gene: TRBD1
abundance: NA

CDR3nt: TGTGCCAGCAGCTTAGCGGGCCAGGGGGCCCTTGAAGCTTTCTTT
CDR3aa: CASSLAGQGALEAFF
v_gene: TRBV11-2
j_gene: TRBJ1-1
len: 15
d_gene: TRBD1
abundance: NA

CDR3nt: TGTGCCAGCAAGAGGTCGGGGGGTGGAAACACCATATATTTT
CDR3aa: CASKRSGGGNTIYF
v_gene: TRBV6-5
j_gene: TRBJ1-3
len: 14
d_gene: NA
abundance: NA